Listed below are T cell receptor beta chains from one sample, sequenced in a study of T-cell memory formation after mild COVID-19. MiXCR was run by TCRdb on the 5' RACE reads, yielding one entry per CDR3 protein. The data contain hundreds of thousands of distinct CDR3 sequences, 18% of them singletons. Material for sequencing was PBMCs or a T cell subset sorted from them (not recorded which). The receptors stem from an adult woman who had mild COVID-19 (a few samples of this study predate the infection). Cell type and time point are not known. Both conserved end residues are part of each CDR3. A D gene is named only where the DNA matches it firmly. Clone size, where shown, is once, few, many, or a class for clones that have expanded.

j_gene,abundance,d_gene,v_gene,CDR3aa,CDR3nt
TRBJ2-3,few,TRBD2,TRBV10-3,CAISEGGSPDTQYF,TGTGCCATCAGTGAGGGCGGGAGTCCAGATACGCAGTATTTT
TRBJ1-1,.,.,TRBV4-1,CASSQDIGGRTEAFF,TGCGCCAGCAGCCAAGATATCGGGGGGCGAACTGAAGCTTTCTTT
TRBJ2-3,.,.,TRBV20-1,CSASLRQGRDTQYF,TGCAGTGCTAGCCTGAGACAAGGCCGAGATACGCAGTATTTT
TRBJ1-2,few,.,TRBV29-1,CSVDPTDENYGYTF,TGCAGCGTTGACCCGACAGACGAGAACTATGGCTACACCTTC
TRBJ2-3,.,.,TRBV29-1,CSLTSAGADTQYF,TGCAGCCTCACTTCGGCCGGGGCTGATACGCAGTATTTT
TRBJ2-2,.,.,TRBV24-1,CATSAIVGVGTGELFF,TGTGCCACCAGTGCCATCGTGGGCGTAGGTACCGGGGAGCTGTTTTTT
TRBJ2-1,few,.,TRBV10-3,CAISGPTSPGYNEQFF,TGTGCCATCAGTGGTCCTACTAGTCCGGGTTATAATGAGCAGTTCTTC
TRBJ1-1,few,.,TRBV20-1,CSARRTNTEAFF,TGCAGTGCTAGAAGGACGAACACTGAAGCTTTCTTT
TRBJ2-7,many,.,TRBV10-3,CAISESPGISYEQYF,TGTGCCATCAGTGAGTCCCCAGGGATATCCTACGAGCAGTACTTC
TRBJ1-2,.,TRBD1,TRBV6-6,CASGSGTGAENYGYTF,TGTGCCAGCGGTTCCGGGACAGGAGCTGAAAACTATGGCTACACCTTC